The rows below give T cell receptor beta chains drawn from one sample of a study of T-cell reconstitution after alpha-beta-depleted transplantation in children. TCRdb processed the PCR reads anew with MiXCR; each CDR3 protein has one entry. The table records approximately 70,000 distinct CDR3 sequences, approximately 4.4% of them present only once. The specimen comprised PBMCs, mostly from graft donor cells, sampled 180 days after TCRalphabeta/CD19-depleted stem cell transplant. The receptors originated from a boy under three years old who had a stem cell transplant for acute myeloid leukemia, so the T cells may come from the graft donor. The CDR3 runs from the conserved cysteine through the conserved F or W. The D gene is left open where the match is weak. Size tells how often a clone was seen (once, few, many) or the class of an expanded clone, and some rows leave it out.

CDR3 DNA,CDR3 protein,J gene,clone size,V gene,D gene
TGTGCCACCAGTGAAGGGCAAAGCGGGAGCGCAGATACGCAGTATTTT,CATSEGQSGSADTQYF,TRBJ2-3,.,TRBV24-1,TRBD2
TGTGCCAGCAGAGGGACTAGCCCATCCTACGAGCAGTACTTC,CASRGTSPSYEQYF,TRBJ2-7,many,TRBV12-3/TRBV12-4,TRBD2
TGTGCCATCAGTGTCAGGGAGGGTCAGCCCCAGCATTTT,CAISVREGQPQHF,TRBJ1-5,many,TRBV10-3,.
TGTGCCAGCAGTTTGCTAGGGGAGGTCACTGAAGCTTTCTTT,CASSLLGEVTEAFF,TRBJ1-1,many,TRBV12-3/TRBV12-4,.
TGTGCCAGCAGTCCCAGACACCTCACTGAAGCTTTCTTT,CASSPRHLTEAFF,TRBJ1-1,many,TRBV12-3/TRBV12-4,.
TGTGCCACCGGACAGGGGCCGAACGAGCAGTACTTC,CATGQGPNEQYF,TRBJ2-7,many,TRBV24-1,TRBD1
TGTGCCAGCAGCCCGACGGAGTTTTTAAATGAAAAACTGTTTTTT,CASSPTEFLNEKLFF,TRBJ1-4,many,TRBV7-9,.
TGCAGTGCTAGGGGACAGGGATTTGACGAGCAGTACTTC,CSARGQGFDEQYF,TRBJ2-7,many,TRBV20-1,TRBD1
TGCGCCAGCAGCTTGAGGTCCGGGACAGAAGACTACGAGCAGTACTTC,CASSLRSGTEDYEQYF,TRBJ2-7,many,TRBV5-1,TRBD1
TGTGCCAGCAGTCAAGGGGGGACCCAGTACTTC,CASSQGGTQYF,TRBJ2-5,.,TRBV6-1,.
TGTGCCAGCAGTCATGACAGGGGGCGAGATACGCAGTATTTT,CASSHDRGRDTQYF,TRBJ2-3,many,TRBV27,TRBD1
TGTGCCAGCAGCTTGTTAGGGGAAAAACTGTTTTTT,CASSLLGEKLFF,TRBJ1-4,many,TRBV7-9,.
TGTGCCAGCGGAGACAGGGGGACGTACCAAGAGACCCAGTACTTC,CASGDRGTYQETQYF,TRBJ2-5,many,TRBV7-8,TRBD1
TGTGCCAGCTCACTAACCAACGGGGACGGAGGAGAGACCCAGTACTTC,CASSLTNGDGGETQYF,TRBJ2-5,many,TRBV18,.
TGCGCCAGCACGTATAATCCGAGGAGCTCCTACGAGCAGTACTTC,CASTYNPRSSYEQYF,TRBJ2-7,many,TRBV5-1,.
TGTGCCAGCAGCTTAGCGTCCGGGACAGGAATCTACGAGCAGTACTTC,CASSLASGTGIYEQYF,TRBJ2-7,.,TRBV11-3,TRBD1
TGTGCCAGCTCACCCGGGGGGTCTTCCTACAATGAGCAGTTCTTC,CASSPGGSSYNEQFF,TRBJ2-1,many,TRBV18,TRBD2
TGTGCCAGCAGTTACTCAATCCGGGAGTGGGAGACCCAGTACTTC,CASSYSIREWETQYF,TRBJ2-5,many,TRBV6-5,.
TGCGCCAGCAGCCGAACAGCGACCTTCAATCAGCCCCAGCATTTT,CASSRTATFNQPQHF,TRBJ1-5,many,TRBV4-3,.
TGTGCCAGCAGCAAGGGACTAGCGGGGGCGTCAATCACAGATACGCAGTATTTT,CASSKGLAGASITDTQYF,TRBJ2-3,many,TRBV11-2,TRBD2
TGTGCCAGCAGCTTAGTAGGGAGCGGCTACACCTTC,CASSLVGSGYTF,TRBJ1-2,many,TRBV11-2,.
TGTGCCAGCATGGTCAGCGGATTCTATGGCTACACCTTC,CASMVSGFYGYTF,TRBJ1-2,many,TRBV12-3/TRBV12-4,.
TGTGCCAGCACTTCTTTCTTGGGGGCGAGGTTTAATGAGCAGTTCTTC,CASTSFLGARFNEQFF,TRBJ2-1,many,TRBV12-3/TRBV12-4,.
TGTGCCAGTAGTATCCCTCTATACAGGGGGCCAAACAATCAGCCCCAGCATTTT,CASSIPLYRGPNNQPQHF,TRBJ1-5,many,TRBV19,TRBD1
TGCGCCAGCAGCTTGGCGACAGCTCTGACAGGGATAGAGACCCAGTACTTC,CASSLATALTGIETQYF,TRBJ2-5,many,TRBV5-1,TRBD1
TGTGCCAGCAGCTTACAGTGGGATTTTTCATCACCCCTCCACTTT,CASSLQWDFSSPLHF,TRBJ1-6,many,TRBV11-3,.
TGTGCCAGCAGCTTGTCGCGGGGGGGTAGCCATGAGCAGTTCTTC,CASSLSRGGSHEQFF,TRBJ2-1,.,TRBV5-4,TRBD2
TGTGCCAGCAGCTTAGTTTCTACCCGGAAAGATACGCAGTATTTT,CASSLVSTRKDTQYF,TRBJ2-3,many,TRBV7-2,.
TGTGCCAGCAGCACCTTCCAACGGGACCTCACAGATACGCAGTATTTT,CASSTFQRDLTDTQYF,TRBJ2-3,many,TRBV11-2,.
TGTGCCAGCAGCTTGCGGGACCGGCCCTACAATGAGCAGTTCTTC,CASSLRDRPYNEQFF,TRBJ2-1,many,TRBV5-6,.
TGCGCCAGCAGTGAAGGCTGGCCCCCTGCCTATGGCTACACCTTC,CASSEGWPPAYGYTF,TRBJ1-2,many,TRBV10-2,.
TGTGCCAGCAGTTACTCGAGTGGCAGGTCGAACACTGAAGCTTTCTTT,CASSYSSGRSNTEAFF,TRBJ1-1,many,TRBV6-5,.
TGTGCCAGCAGCTTAGCCAGACAGGGCTTGTACTACGAGCAGTACTTC,CASSLARQGLYYEQYF,TRBJ2-7,many,TRBV13,TRBD1
TGTGCCAGTTACTCGGGGCAGAACACTGAAGCTTTCTTT,CASYSGQNTEAFF,TRBJ1-1,many,TRBV6-5,.
TGTGCCAGCAACTTAGGGGGTCCAGGGCATCAAGAGACCCAGTACTTC,CASNLGGPGHQETQYF,TRBJ2-5,many,TRBV27,.
TGCTGTGCTAGAGTGGTGTTTGGGTATAATTCACCCCTCCACTTT,CCARVVFGYNSPLHF,TRBJ1-6,.,TRBV20-1,.
TGTGCCAGCAGTTACTATCGCGGGGGCTCCTACAATGAGCAGTTCTTC,CASSYYRGGSYNEQFF,TRBJ2-1,many,TRBV6-5,TRBD2
TGTGCCAGCAGCCAAAGGGACTCCTCCGGCGGGGAGCAGTTCTTC,CASSQRDSSGGEQFF,TRBJ2-1,many,TRBV3-1,.
TGTGCCAGCAGCTGGGACAGGGGACTTCGAGGCTACACCTTC,CASSWDRGLRGYTF,TRBJ1-2,many,TRBV7-3,TRBD1
TGTGCCAGCAGCGTAGCTTGGCAGGGGGCGTACTATGGCTACACCTTC,CASSVAWQGAYYGYTF,TRBJ1-2,many,TRBV9,TRBD1
TGTGCCAGCAGTCACAGTAGGGGAGACTCACCCCTCCACTTT,CASSHSRGDSPLHF,TRBJ1-6,many,TRBV7-9,.
TGTGCCAGCAGCTTACGGGAGGGGGTATACAATGAGCAGTTCTTC,CASSLREGVYNEQFF,TRBJ2-1,large,TRBV7-6,TRBD2
TGCAGTGTACGGCGGAACACCGGGGAGCTGTTTTTT,CSVRRNTGELFF,TRBJ2-2,many,TRBV20-1,.
TGTGCCATCAGTGAGACAGGGGTCGGGGAGCTGTTTTTT,CAISETGVGELFF,TRBJ2-2,many,TRBV10-3,TRBD1
TGCGCCAGCAGCTTAGGTGAGGACCTCTCCTACGAGCAGTACTTC,CASSLGEDLSYEQYF,TRBJ2-7,many,TRBV5-1,.
TGTGCCAGTAATGGCCTCGGGACAGGGCGAGCCGGGGAGCTGTTTTTT,CASNGLGTGRAGELFF,TRBJ2-2,.,TRBV19,TRBD1
TGCAGTGTTCCGGGGGCGAACACCGGGGAGCTGTTTTTT,CSVPGANTGELFF,TRBJ2-2,many,TRBV20-1,.
TGTGCCAGCAGTCGCGGACGAGTGGGCAATCAGCCCCAGCATTTT,CASSRGRVGNQPQHF,TRBJ1-5,many,TRBV6-2/TRBV6-3,.
TGCAGCGGACTAGCGGGGGGAGGGGAGACCCAGTACTTC,CSGLAGGGETQYF,TRBJ2-5,many,TRBV20-1,TRBD2
TGTGCCAGCAGCGTAGGACCAGGGGCCCCCTACGAGCAGTACTTC,CASSVGPGAPYEQYF,TRBJ2-7,many,TRBV9,.
TGCAGTGCTCGCCGGGACAGGGGGCGGCAAGAGACCCAGTACTTC,CSARRDRGRQETQYF,TRBJ2-5,many,TRBV20-1,TRBD1
TGTGCCAGCAGCTTAGCGAACCTGGACAGGGGGATAAAGACCCAGTACTTC,CASSLANLDRGIKTQYF,TRBJ2-5,many,TRBV7-8,TRBD1